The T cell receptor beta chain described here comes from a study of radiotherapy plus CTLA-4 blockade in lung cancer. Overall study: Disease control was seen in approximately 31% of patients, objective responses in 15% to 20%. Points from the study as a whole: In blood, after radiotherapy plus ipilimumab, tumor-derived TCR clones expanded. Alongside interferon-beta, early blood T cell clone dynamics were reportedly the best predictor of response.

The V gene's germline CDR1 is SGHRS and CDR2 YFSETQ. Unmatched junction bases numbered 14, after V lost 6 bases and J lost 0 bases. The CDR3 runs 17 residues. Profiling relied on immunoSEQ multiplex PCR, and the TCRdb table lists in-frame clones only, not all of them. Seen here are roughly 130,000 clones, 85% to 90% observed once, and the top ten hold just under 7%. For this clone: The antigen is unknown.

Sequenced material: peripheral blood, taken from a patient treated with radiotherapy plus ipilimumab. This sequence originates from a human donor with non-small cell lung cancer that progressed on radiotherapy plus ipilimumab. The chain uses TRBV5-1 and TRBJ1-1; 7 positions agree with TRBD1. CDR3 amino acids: CASKVGQAMGMNTEAFF. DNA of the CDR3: TGCGCCAGCAAGGTCGGACAGGCCATGGGGATGAACACTGAAGCTTTCTTT.